The clone carrying this T cell receptor (beta chain) occurred many times. Its antigen is as yet unknown. TCRdb passed the reads through MiXCR, listing each CDR3 protein once. The sample includes 250,000 or so distinct CDR3 sequences, around 9% of them seen just once. This entry is derived from a study of T cell repertoires in cytomegalovirus infection. For the study at large: From public TCR beta signatures came an indication of both CMV infection and matching HLA type. General observations from the study: Cumulative frequency of public TCR beta families picked out carriers of CMV plus the relevant HLA.

Sequenced: PBMCs. The receptor comes from a human donor in good health (CMV status not recorded). Some clones in this sample may be carry-over from other donors' samples.

The CDR3 DNA follows: TGTGCCAGCAGCCTTTCCCGGGTCCAGGTCTATTCACCCCTCCACTTT. Its translation: CASSLSRVQVYSPLHF. The chain employs TRBV7-2 and TRBJ1-6; D is ambiguous. V was trimmed by 5 bases and J by 8 bases, leaving 19 bases between them. The germline gives CDR1 SGHTA, CDR2 FQGNSA. This CDR3 comprises 16 residues.